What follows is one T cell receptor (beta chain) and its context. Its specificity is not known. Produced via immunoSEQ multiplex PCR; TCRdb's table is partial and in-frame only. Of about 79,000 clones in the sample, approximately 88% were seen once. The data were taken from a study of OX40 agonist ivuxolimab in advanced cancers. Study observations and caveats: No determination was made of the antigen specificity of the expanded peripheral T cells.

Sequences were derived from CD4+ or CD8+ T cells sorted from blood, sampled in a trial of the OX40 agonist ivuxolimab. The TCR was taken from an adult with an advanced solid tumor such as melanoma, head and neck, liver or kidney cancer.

The CDR3 DNA reads as TGTGCCAGCACTCGGGGAACCACAGATACGCAGTATTTT. Its protein product is CASTRGTTDTQYF. V and J are TRBV6-1 and TRBJ2-3, with D possibly matching TRBD2 (5 bases). The CDR3 covers 13 residues. Germline CDR1 and CDR2: MNHNS and SASEGT. Trimming removed 7 bases at V and 2 bases at J, with 10 bases between.